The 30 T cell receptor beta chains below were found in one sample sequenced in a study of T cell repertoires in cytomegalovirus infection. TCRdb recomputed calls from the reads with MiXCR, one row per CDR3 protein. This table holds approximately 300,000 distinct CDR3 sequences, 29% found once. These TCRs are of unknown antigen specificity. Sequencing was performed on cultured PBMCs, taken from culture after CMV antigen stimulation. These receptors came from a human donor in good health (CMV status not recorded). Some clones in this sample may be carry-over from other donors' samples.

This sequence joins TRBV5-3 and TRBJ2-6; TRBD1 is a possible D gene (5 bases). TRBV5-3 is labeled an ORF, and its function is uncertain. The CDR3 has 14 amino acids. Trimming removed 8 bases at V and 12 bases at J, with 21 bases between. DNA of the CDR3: TGTGCCAGCAGTTCACCCACAGGTTACGGCGTCCTGACTTTC. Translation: CASSSPTGYGVLTF.

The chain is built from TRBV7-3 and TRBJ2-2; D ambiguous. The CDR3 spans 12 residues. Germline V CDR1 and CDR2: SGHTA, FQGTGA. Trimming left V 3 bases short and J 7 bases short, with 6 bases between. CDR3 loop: CASSFPGGELFF. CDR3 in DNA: TGTGCCAGCAGCTTCCCCGGCGGGGAGCTGTTTTTT.

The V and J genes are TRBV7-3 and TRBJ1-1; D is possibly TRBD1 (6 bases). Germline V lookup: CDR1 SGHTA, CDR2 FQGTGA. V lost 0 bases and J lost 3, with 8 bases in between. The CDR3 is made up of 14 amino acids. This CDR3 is CASSLTSGDTEAFF. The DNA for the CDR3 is TGTGCCAGCAGCTTAACTTCAGGGGACACTGAAGCTTTCTTT.

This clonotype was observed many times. DNA of the CDR3: TGTGCCAGCAGCCAAGATATCAACACGAAAGAGACCCAGTACTTC. Encoded protein: CASSQDINTKETQYF. This chain uses TRBV4-2 with TRBJ2-5, with D unresolved. Germline CDR1 reads LGHNA; CDR2 reads YNFKEQ. The CDR3 spans 15 residues. V lost 0 bases to trimming and J lost 3 bases, with 11 bases between them.

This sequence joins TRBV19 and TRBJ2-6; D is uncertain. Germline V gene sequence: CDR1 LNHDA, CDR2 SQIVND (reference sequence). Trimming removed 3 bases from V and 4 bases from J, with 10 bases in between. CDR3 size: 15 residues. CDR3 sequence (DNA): TGTGCCAGTAGTATTCAGTCTTTCGGGGCCAACGTCCTGACTTTC. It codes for CASSIQSFGANVLTF.

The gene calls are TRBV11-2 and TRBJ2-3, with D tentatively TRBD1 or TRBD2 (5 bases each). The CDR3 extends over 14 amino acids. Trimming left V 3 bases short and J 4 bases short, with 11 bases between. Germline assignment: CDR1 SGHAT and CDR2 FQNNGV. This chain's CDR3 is CASSLGPTPDTQYF. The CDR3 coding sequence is TGTGCCAGCAGCTTGGGACCCACGCCAGATACGCAGTATTTT. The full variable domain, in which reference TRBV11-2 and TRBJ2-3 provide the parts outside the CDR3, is EAGVAQSPRYKIIEKRQSVAFWCNPISGHATLYWYQQILGQGPKLLIQFQNNGVVDDSQLPKDRFSAERLKGVDSTLKIQPAKLEDSAVYLCASSLGPTPDTQYFGPGTRLTVL.

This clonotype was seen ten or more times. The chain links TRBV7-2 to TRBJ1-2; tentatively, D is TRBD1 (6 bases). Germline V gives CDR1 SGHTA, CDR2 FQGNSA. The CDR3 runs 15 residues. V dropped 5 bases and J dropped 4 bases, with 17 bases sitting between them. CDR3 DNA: TGTGCCAGCAGCCAGCAACAGGGTCTCGGCTATGGCTACACCTTC. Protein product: CASSQQQGLGYGYTF.

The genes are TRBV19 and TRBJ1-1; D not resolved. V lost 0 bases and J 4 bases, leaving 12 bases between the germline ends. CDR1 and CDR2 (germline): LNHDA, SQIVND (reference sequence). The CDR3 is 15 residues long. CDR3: CASSIDGSGGTEAFF. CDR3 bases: TGTGCCAGTAGTATAGATGGGTCGGGCGGCACTGAAGCTTTCTTT.

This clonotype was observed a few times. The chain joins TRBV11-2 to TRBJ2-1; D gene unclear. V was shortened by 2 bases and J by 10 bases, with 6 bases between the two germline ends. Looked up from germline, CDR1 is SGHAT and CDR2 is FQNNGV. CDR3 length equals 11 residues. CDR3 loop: CASSLILEQFF. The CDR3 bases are TGTGCCAGCAGCTTAATCCTAGAGCAGTTCTTC.

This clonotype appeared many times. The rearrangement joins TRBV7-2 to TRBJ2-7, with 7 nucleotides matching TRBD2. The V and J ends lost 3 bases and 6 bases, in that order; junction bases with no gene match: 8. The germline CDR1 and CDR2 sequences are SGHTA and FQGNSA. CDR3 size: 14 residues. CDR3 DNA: TGTGCCAGCAGCTTCCCCCTAGCGGACCCCGAGCAGTACTTC. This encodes CASSFPLADPEQYF.

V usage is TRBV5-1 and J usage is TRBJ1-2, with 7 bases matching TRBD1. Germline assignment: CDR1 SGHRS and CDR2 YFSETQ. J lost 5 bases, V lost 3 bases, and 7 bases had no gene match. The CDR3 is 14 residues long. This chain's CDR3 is CASSSGQETYGYTF. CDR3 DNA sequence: TGCGCCAGCAGCTCCGGACAGGAGACATATGGCTACACCTTC.

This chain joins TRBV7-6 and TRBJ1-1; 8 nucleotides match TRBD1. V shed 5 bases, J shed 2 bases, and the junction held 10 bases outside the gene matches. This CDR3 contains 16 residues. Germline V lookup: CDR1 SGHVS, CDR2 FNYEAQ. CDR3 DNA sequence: TGTGCCAGCAGCCAGAGCCCGGGACAGGCAAACACTGAAGCTTTCTTT. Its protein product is CASSQSPGQANTEAFF.

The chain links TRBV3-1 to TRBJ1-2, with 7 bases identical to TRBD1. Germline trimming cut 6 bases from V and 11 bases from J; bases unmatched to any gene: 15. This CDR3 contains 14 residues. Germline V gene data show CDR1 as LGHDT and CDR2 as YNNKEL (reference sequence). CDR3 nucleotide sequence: TGTGCCAGCAGTACTACTTTAACAGGGGAAGGTTACACCTTC. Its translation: CASSTTLTGEGYTF.

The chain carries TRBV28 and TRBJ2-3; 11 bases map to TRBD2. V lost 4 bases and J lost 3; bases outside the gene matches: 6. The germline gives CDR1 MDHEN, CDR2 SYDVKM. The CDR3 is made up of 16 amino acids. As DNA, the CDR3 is TGTGCCAGCAGTTCGACTAGCGGGAAGAGTACAGATACGCAGTATTTT. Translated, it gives CASSSTSGKSTDTQYF.

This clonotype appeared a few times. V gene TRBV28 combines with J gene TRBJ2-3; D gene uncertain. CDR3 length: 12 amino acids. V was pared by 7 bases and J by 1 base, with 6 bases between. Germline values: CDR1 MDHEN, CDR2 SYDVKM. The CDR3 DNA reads TGTGCCAGCATGCCGGGCACAGATACGCAGTATTTT. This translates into CASMPGTDTQYF.

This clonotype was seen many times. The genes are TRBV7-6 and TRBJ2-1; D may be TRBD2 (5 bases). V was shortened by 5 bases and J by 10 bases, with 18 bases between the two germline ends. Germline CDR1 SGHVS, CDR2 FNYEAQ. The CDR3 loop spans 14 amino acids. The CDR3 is CASSRGSRGGEQFF. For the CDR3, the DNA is TGTGCCAGCAGCCGGGGATCCCGAGGAGGCGAGCAGTTCTTC. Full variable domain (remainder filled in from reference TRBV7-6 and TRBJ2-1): GAGVSQSPRYKVTKRGQDVALRCDPISGHVSLYWYRQALGQGPEFLTYFNYEAQQDKSGLPNDRFSAERPEGSISTLTIQRTEQRDSAMYRCASSRGSRGGEQFFGPGTRLTVL.

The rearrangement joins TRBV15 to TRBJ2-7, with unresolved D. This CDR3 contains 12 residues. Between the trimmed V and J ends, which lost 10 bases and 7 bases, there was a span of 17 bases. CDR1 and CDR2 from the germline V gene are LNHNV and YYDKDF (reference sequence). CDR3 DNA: TGTGCCAACCGGACCTTGGACGGGGAGCAGTACTTC. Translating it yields CANRTLDGEQYF.

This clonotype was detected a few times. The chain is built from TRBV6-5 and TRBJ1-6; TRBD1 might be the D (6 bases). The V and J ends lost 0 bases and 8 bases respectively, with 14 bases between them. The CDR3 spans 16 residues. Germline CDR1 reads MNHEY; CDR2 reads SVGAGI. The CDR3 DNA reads TGTGCCAGCAGTTACTCAACAGGGACTGCACATTCACCCCTCCACTTT. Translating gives CASSYSTGTAHSPLHF.

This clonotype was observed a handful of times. The DNA of the CDR3 is TGTGCCAGCACAGGGGTCGGCAATCAGCCCCAGCATTTT. This sequence encodes CASTGVGNQPQHF. The chain uses TRBV2 and TRBJ1-5; tentative D call: TRBD1 (6 bases). The V end was cut by 7 bases, the J end by 2 bases, with 9 bases between. The CDR3 is made up of 13 amino acids. Germline CDR1 reads SNHLY; CDR2 reads FYNNEI.

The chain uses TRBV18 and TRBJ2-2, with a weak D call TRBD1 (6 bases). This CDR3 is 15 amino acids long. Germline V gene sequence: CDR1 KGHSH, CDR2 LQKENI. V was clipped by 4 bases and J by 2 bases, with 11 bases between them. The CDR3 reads CASSLDRPNTGELFF. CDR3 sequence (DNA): TGTGCCAGCTCACTGGACAGACCAAACACCGGGGAGCTGTTTTTT. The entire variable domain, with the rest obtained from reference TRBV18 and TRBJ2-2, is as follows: NAGVMQNPRHLVRRRGQEARLRCSPMKGHSHVYWYRQLPEEGLKFMVYLQKENIIDESGMPKERFSAEFPKEGPSILRIQQVVRGDSAAYFCASSLDRPNTGELFFGEGSRLTVL.

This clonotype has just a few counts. CDR3 coding DNA: TGTGCCAGCAGTGAATCGTTCAGGGTGGATTCACCCCTCCACTTT. Translating it yields CASSESFRVDSPLHF. The V and J genes are TRBV25-1 and TRBJ1-6, with D perhaps TRBD1 (5 bases). V gave up 1 base and J gave up 8 bases, with 12 bases separating them. Germline V gene lookup returns CDR1 MGHDK and CDR2 SYGVNS. The CDR3 contains 15 residues.

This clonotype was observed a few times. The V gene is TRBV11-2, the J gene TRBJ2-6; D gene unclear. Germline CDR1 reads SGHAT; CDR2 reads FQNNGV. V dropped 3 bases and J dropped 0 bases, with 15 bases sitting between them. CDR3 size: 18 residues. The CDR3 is CASSFETPLSSGANVLTF. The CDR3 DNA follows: TGTGCCAGCAGCTTCGAGACACCTTTAAGCTCTGGGGCCAACGTCCTGACTTTC.

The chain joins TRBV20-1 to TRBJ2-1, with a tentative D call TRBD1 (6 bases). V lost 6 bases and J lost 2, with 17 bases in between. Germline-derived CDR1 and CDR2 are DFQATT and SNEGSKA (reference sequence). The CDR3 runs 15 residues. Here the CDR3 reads CSAERTEPAYNEQFF. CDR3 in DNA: TGCAGTGCAGAGAGGACAGAGCCTGCCTACAATGAGCAGTTCTTC.

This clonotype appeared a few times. The CDR3 DNA sequence: TGTGCCAGCAGCTTAGTCCTACAGGGTAGAAATGAGCAGTTCTTC. Its protein product is CASSLVLQGRNEQFF. The J gene is TRBJ2-1, the V gene TRBV11-2; TRBD1 might be the D (6 bases). The V gene lost 1 base and the J gene lost 7 bases, with 14 bases spanning the gap. The CDR3 contains 15 residues. The germline CDR1 and CDR2 sequences are SGHAT and FQNNGV.

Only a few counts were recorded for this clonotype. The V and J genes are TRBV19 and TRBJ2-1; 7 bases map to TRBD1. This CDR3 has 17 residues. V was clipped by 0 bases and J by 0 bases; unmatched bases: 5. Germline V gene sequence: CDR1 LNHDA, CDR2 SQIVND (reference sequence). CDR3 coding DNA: TGTGCCAGTAGTATAGACGGGACAGCTTACTCCTACAATGAGCAGTTCTTC. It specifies CASSIDGTAYSYNEQFF.

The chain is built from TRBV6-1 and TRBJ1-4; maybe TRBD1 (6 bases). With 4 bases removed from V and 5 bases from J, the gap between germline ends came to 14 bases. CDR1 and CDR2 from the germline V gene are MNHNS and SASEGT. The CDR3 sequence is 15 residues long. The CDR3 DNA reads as TGTGCCAGCAGTGTGACAGGTGCACGGAATGAAAAACTGTTTTTT. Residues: CASSVTGARNEKLFF.

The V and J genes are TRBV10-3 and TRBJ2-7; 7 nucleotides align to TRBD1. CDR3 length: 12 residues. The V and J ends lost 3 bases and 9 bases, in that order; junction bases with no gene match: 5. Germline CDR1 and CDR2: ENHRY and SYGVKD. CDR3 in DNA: TGTGCCATCAGTGACAGCTGGGACAGGCAGTACTTC. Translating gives CAISDSWDRQYF.

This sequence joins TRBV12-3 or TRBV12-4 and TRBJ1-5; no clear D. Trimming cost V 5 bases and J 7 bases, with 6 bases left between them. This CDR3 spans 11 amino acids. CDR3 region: CASSKGQPQHF. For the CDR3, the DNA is TGTGCCAGCAGTAAGGGCCAGCCCCAGCATTTT.

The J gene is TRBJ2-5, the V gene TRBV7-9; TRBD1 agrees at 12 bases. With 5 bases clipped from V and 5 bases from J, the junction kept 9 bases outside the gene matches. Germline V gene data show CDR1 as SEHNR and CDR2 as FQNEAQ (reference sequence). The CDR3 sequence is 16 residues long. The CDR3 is CASSAYRDRGQETQYF. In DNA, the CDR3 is TGTGCCAGCAGCGCTTACCGGGACAGGGGGCAGGAGACCCAGTACTTC.

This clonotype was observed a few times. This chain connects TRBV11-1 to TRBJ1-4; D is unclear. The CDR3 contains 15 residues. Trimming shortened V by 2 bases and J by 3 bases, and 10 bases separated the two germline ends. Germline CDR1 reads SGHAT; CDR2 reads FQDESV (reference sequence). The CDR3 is CASSLSRISNEKLFF. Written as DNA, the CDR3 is TGTGCCAGCAGCTTATCCAGAATCTCTAATGAAAAACTGTTTTTT.